Listed here are 14 T cell receptor beta chains from one sample, sequenced in a study of T cell responses to AZD1222 COVID-19 vaccine. Data came from immunoSEQ multiplex PCR; TCRdb stores just in-frame clones and leaves some out. The sample lists about 90,000 clones, about 91% seen once, with 5% to 6.5% in the top ten. Specimen: peripheral blood, collected 28 days after the second AZD1222 dose. The receptors derive from an adult who received the AZD1222 COVID-19 vaccine.

This sequence joins TRBV12-3 or TRBV12-4 and TRBJ1-2; D may be TRBD1 (5 bases). The V gene lost 6 bases and the J gene lost 6 bases, with 14 bases spanning the gap. This CDR3 has 13 residues. CDR3 residues: CASSVQGNHGYTF. The CDR3 nucleotides read TGTGCCAGCAGCGTTCAGGGAAATCATGGCTACACCTTC.

The DNA of the CDR3 is TGTGCCAGCAGTGAAGGAGGCGGCGGCACAGATACGCAGTATTTT. Translating it yields CASSEGGGGTDTQYF. The chain carries TRBV2 and TRBJ2-3; no clear D gene. CDR1 is SNHLY and CDR2 is FYNNEI in the germline V gene. The V and J ends lost 1 base and 1 base respectively, with 9 bases between them. This CDR3 has 15 amino acids.

The rearrangement links TRBV6-5 to TRBJ1-1; D possibly corresponds to TRBD1 (5 bases). This CDR3 has 14 amino acids. The V and J ends lost 0 bases and 1 base respectively, with 6 bases between them. The germline gives CDR1 MNHEY, CDR2 SVGAGI. The CDR3 region has the DNA TGTGCCAGCAGTTACTCCCAGGGGAACACTGAAGCTTTCTTT. Encoded protein: CASSYSQGNTEAFF.

This chain links TRBV15 with TRBJ1-5, with a weak D call TRBD1 (6 bases). The V and J ends lost 1 base and 0 bases respectively, with 13 bases between them. The CDR3 contains 17 residues. CDR1 is LNHNV, CDR2 YYDKDF, per germline (reference sequence). The DNA for the CDR3 is TGTGCCACCAGCAGAGGGGGGACACTTTATAGCAATCAGCCCCAGCATTTT. As protein: CATSRGGTLYSNQPQHF.

In this sample, this clone turned up a few times. This chain uses TRBV2 with TRBJ2-7; maybe TRBD1 (6 bases). The CDR3 contains 14 residues. The germline V gene encodes CDR1 SNHLY and CDR2 FYNNEI. The V end was cut by 6 bases, the J end by 2 bases, with 14 bases between. CDR3 loop: CASSDRSPTYEQYF. As DNA, the CDR3 is TGTGCCAGCAGCGACAGGTCCCCTACCTACGAGCAGTACTTC.

The V gene is TRBV9, the J gene TRBJ2-3, with D possibly matching TRBD2 (5 bases). The V end was cut by 0 bases, the J end by 0 bases, with 17 bases between. The CDR3 is made up of 18 amino acids. CDR1 and CDR2 (germline): SGDLS, YYNGEE. CDR3 bases: TGTGCCAGCAGCGTAGATTGGGTCGCGGGCTCTAGCACAGATACGCAGTATTTT. The encoded protein is CASSVDWVAGSSTDTQYF.

The table lists this clone with a few counts. V gene TRBV2 combines with J gene TRBJ1-6; TRBD1 is a possible D gene (6 bases). CDR1 is SNHLY and CDR2 is FYNNEI in the germline V gene. The CDR3 is made up of 13 amino acids. The V end lost 10 bases, the J end lost 8 bases, and 15 bases lay between the germline ends. CDR3: CAIEGGGYSPLHF. The CDR3 DNA sequence: TGTGCCATCGAAGGGGGAGGGTATTCACCCCTCCACTTT.

This clone was counted once. The chain links TRBV13 to TRBJ2-7; D may be TRBD1 or TRBD2 (7 bases each). The CDR3 length is 14 residues. Trimming took off 5 bases at V and 6 bases at J, with 17 bases between the two ends. Per germline, CDR1 PRHDT and CDR2 FYEKMQ (reference sequence). CDR3 DNA sequence: TGTGCCAGCAGCCCCAGGGGGGGTAGTCGCGAGCAGTACTTC. It yields the protein CASSPRGGSREQYF.

The chain links TRBV6-4 to TRBJ2-2; D unclear. CDR3 length equals 14 residues. V was trimmed by 6 bases and J by 3 bases, leaving 11 bases between them. The germline gives CDR1 MRHNA, CDR2 SNTAGT. The CDR3 region has the DNA TGTGCCAGCAGCACTCTACCCGACACCGGGGAGCTGTTTTTT. This codes for CASSTLPDTGELFF.

V usage is TRBV3-1 (or the pseudogene TRBV3-2) and J usage is TRBJ1-2, with D perhaps TRBD1 (5 bases). Germline CDR1 LGHDT, CDR2 YNNKEL (reference sequence). V lost 1 base and J lost 3, with 9 bases in between. The CDR3 extends over 14 amino acids. The CDR3 reads CASSQGGLDYGYTF. CDR3 bases: TGTGCCAGCAGCCAAGGGGGCCTTGACTATGGCTACACCTTC.

This clone was observed a single time. J is TRBJ1-1 and V is TRBV5-1; D not certain. Germline CDR1 reads SGHRS; CDR2 reads YFSETQ. The CDR3 has 11 residues. Trimming stripped 0 bases from V and 4 bases from J, with 1 base between. The CDR3 DNA reads as TGCGCCAGCAGCTTGGGCACTGAAGCTTTCTTT. It codes for CASSLGTEAFF.

This sequence joins TRBV5-4 and TRBJ2-2, with 8 bases matching TRBD1. The V and J ends lost 3 bases and 0 bases, in that order; junction bases with no gene match: 7. Germline V CDR1 and CDR2: SGHNT, YYREEE (reference sequence). This CDR3 has 17 amino acids. The CDR3 DNA reads as TGTGCCAGCAGCTCGGACAGGGCACGATCGAACACCGGGGAGCTGTTTTTT. Translation: CASSSDRARSNTGELFF.

The gene calls are TRBV5-1 and TRBJ1-1, with D unresolved. Per germline, CDR1 SGHRS and CDR2 YFSETQ. V was trimmed by 4 bases and J by 4 bases, leaving 23 bases between them. CDR3 size: 17 residues. The CDR3 sequence is CASSDRPLGRIPTEAFF. In DNA, the CDR3 is TGCGCCAGCAGCGACCGTCCTTTGGGCCGAATACCCACTGAAGCTTTCTTT. Full variable domain (rest looked up from reference TRBV5-1 and TRBJ1-1): KAGVTQTPRYLIKTRGQQVTLSCSPISGHRSVSWYQQTPGQGLQFLFEYFSETQRNKGNFPGRFSGRQFSNSRSEMNVSTLELGDSALYLCASSDRPLGRIPTEAFFGQGTRLTVV.

The gene calls are TRBV5-1 and TRBJ1-4; D gene uncertain. The germline V gene has CDR1 SGHRS and CDR2 YFSETQ. The CDR3 runs to 13 residues. V shed 0 bases and J shed 2 bases, with 2 bases lying between them. The CDR3 DNA sequence: TGCGCCAGCAGCTTGGGCACTAATGAAAAACTGTTTTTT. This encodes CASSLGTNEKLFF.